The source of this T cell receptor beta chain is a study of T cells in Graves' hyperthyroidism and ophthalmopathy. Findings of the study overall: Appearing also in blood were most of the thyroid clonotypes expanded above 0.001.

TCR beta CDR3 regions were amplified from RNA transcripts. Using the HTBI primer set, a first-round RT-PCR was run on the TCR CDR3. TCRdb reanalysed the multiplex PCR reads using MiXCR and keeps one entry per CDR3 protein. The table has about 180,000 distinct CDR3 sequences, 9.4% seen once. The ends were cut back, 4 bases at V and 6 bases at J, with 19 bases in the middle. This CDR3 spans 15 amino acids. Germline CDR1 reads MGHDK; CDR2 reads SYGVNS. Points on this clonotype: What it binds is not known.

The V and J genes are TRBV25-1 and TRBJ2-7; possibly TRBD1 for D (6 bases). Sequencing was carried out using blood. This receptor was identified in a woman aged 18 to 35 with Graves' hyperthyroidism that later progressed to Graves' ophthalmopathy. CDR3 residues: CASSAQTGSPVEQYF. CDR3 nucleotide sequence: TGTGCCAGCAGTGCCCAGACAGGTTCTCCTGTCGAGCAGTACTTC.